This T cell receptor beta chain is drawn from a study of patients and donors after allogeneic stem cell transplantation. Each CDR3 protein gets one entry after TCRdb re-called the RT-PCR reads with MiXCR. Here the sample spans 800,000 to 1,000,000 distinct CDR3 sequences, about 20% being singletons. This clonotype was detected many times. Sample: blood, either unsorted or a sorted T cell fraction (not recorded which). This clonotype was sampled from a human donor who was either an allogeneic HSCT recipient or a stem cell or donor lymphocyte infusion donor (not recorded which). It is not recorded whose cells these are; they may come from a transplant donor.

Here the CDR3 reads CASSSSLWGRETEAFF. The CDR3 bases are TGTGCCAGCAGTTCCTCTCTTTGGGGGCGGGAGACTGAAGCTTTCTTT. The chain recombines TRBV12-3 or TRBV12-4 with TRBJ1-1; D might be TRBD1 (6 bases). The CDR3 runs 16 residues. Deletions cut 4 bases from V and 5 bases from J, with 20 bases between.